Only a few counts were recorded for the clone carrying this TCR beta chain. Its specificity is unknown. PCR involved 60 Vbeta and 13 Jbeta primers. TCRdb's copy holds only in-frame clones and misses some; the assay was immunoSEQ multiplex PCR. The sample has about 150,000 clones, about 60% seen once. The sample originates from a study of cytomegalovirus exposure and HLA in healthy donors. On the study more broadly: An earlier analysis found 100 million or so unique TCR beta sequences from about 190 million T cells. General study points: In vitro experiments confirmed that a few CMV-associated chains were specific for CMV antigens. Some highly shared sequence variants likely arose as a pipeline artifact. From TCR beta sequences, most subjects' HLA-A and HLA-B alleles were reportedly predicted accurately.

The sequenced sample consisted of PBMCs. This receptor was obtained from an older woman in good health and CMV-seropositive.

The CDR3 is CASSSQGNNQPQHF. In DNA form, the CDR3 reads TGTGCCAGCAGTTCTCAGGGCAACAATCAGCCCCAGCATTTT. The rearrangement links TRBV6-5 to TRBJ1-5, with D perhaps matching TRBD1 (5 bases). Trimming took 4 bases from V and 3 from J, leaving 10 bases between them. The CDR3 loop spans 14 amino acids. Germline loops: CDR1 MNHEY, CDR2 SVGAGI.